This T cell receptor (beta chain) was observed in a study of CD8+ T cells in alopecia areata. Treatment: oral pan-JAK inhibitor, 5-10 mg twice daily. This CDR3 is built from 13 residues. Germline V gives CDR1 SGHVS, CDR2 FNYEAQ. Deletions cut 5 bases from V and 6 bases from J, with 8 bases between. cDNA prepared by RNA extraction and subsequent reverse transcription served as the template for sequencing. Clones were read by immunoSEQ multiplex PCR, and TCRdb kept only the in-frame ones, dropping some. The repertoire holds about 110,000 clones, roughly 50% seen once, with 3% to 3.5% in the top ten. A few counts support this clone.

The chain joins TRBV7-6 to TRBJ1-6; D not certain. This specimen was CD4+ T cells sorted from blood, taken at week 24, from a patient treated with tofacitinib. The origin of this receptor is a human donor with alopecia areata. CDR3 sequence reads: CASSLNGNSPLHF. For the CDR3, the DNA is TGTGCCAGCAGCCTCAACGGTAATTCACCCCTCCACTTT. Full variable domain (rest looked up from reference TRBV7-6 and TRBJ1-6): GAGVSQSPRYKVTKRGQDVALRCDPISGHVSLYWYRQALGQGPEFLTYFNYEAQQDKSGLPNDRFSAERPEGSISTLTIQRTEQRDSAMYRCASSLNGNSPLHFGNGTRLTVT.